The 16 T cell receptor beta chains presented below share a single source sample, sequenced in a study of cytomegalovirus exposure and HLA in healthy donors. The primer mix had 60 Vbeta and 13 Jbeta primers. Using immunoSEQ multiplex PCR, the repertoire was profiled, and TCRdb retains in-frame clones only, with some absent. The table has 100,000 to 150,000 clones, around 74% seen once. Sequenced input: PBMCs. The receptor set was obtained from a man between 60 and 75 years old in good health and CMV-seropositive.

The CDR3 bases are TGTGCCAGCAGTTCCCCCGCCCGGGAGCAGTTCTTC. Its protein product is CASSSPAREQFF. V and J are TRBV6-5 and TRBJ2-1; unclear D gene. Germline V gene sequence: CDR1 MNHEY, CDR2 SVGAGI. This CDR3 has 12 amino acids. V lost 4 bases to trimming and J lost 10 bases, with 11 bases between them.

The chain is built from TRBV7-3 and TRBJ2-2, with TRBD2 identical over 13 bases. The CDR3 loop spans 16 amino acids. The germline gives CDR1 SGHTA, CDR2 FQGTGA. Trimming removed 5 bases from V and 3 bases from J; junction bases left unmatched: 3. The CDR3, as DNA: TGTGCCAGCAGCCTCGGACTAGCGGGGGACACCGGGGAGCTGTTTTTT. Translated, it gives CASSLGLAGDTGELFF.

The V call is TRBV5-8, the J call TRBJ1-6, with D possibly TRBD1 on 5 matching bases. This CDR3 is built from 15 residues. Trimming removed 0 bases from V and 7 bases from J, with 11 bases in between. Per the germline V gene, CDR1 is SGHTS and CDR2 is YDEGEE. The CDR3 protein is CASSLAGGSNSPLHF. DNA of the CDR3: TGTGCCAGCAGCTTGGCCGGGGGGTCGAATTCACCCCTCCACTTT.

This clone was found a few times. The identical CDR3 is also encoded by other nucleotide sequences in the sample. The chain couples TRBV11-2 to TRBJ2-5, with D possibly TRBD2 on 6 matching bases. V dropped 3 bases and J dropped 3 bases, with 8 bases sitting between them. CDR1 and CDR2 from the germline V gene are SGHAT and FQNNGV. This CDR3 contains 13 residues. CDR3 sequence: CASSLWREETQYF. Here the CDR3 DNA reads TGTGCCAGCAGCTTGTGGAGGGAAGAGACCCAGTACTTC.

This chain joins TRBV27 and TRBJ2-1; 15 nucleotides line up with TRBD2. There are 15 residues in the CDR3. Germline CDR1 is MNHEY and CDR2 is SMNVEV (reference sequence). J lost 15 bases, V lost 8 bases, and 14 bases had no gene match. CDR3 residues: CASWRRVGTSGGLFF. DNA of the CDR3: TGTGCCAGCTGGCGACGTGTGGGGACTAGCGGGGGGTTGTTCTTC.

This clone has just a few counts. V is TRBV5-1 and J is TRBJ2-7; a possible D gene is TRBD2 (6 bases). Germline assignment: CDR1 SGHRS and CDR2 YFSETQ. The CDR3 is 14 residues long. Trimming stripped 4 bases from V and 0 bases from J, with 11 bases between. CDR3: CASSPRESSYEQYF. In nucleotides, the CDR3 is TGCGCCAGCAGCCCCCGGGAGAGCTCCTACGAGCAGTACTTC.

The V and J genes are TRBV5-6 and TRBJ2-3, with 7 bases that match TRBD2. V lost 5 bases and J lost 0; bases outside the gene matches: 12. The CDR3 extends over 17 amino acids. Germline CDR1 and CDR2: SGHDT and YYEEEE. The CDR3 nucleotides are TGTGCCAGCAGTTGGGGAGTGCCTAGCGGTAGCACAGATACGCAGTATTTT. Translation: CASSWGVPSGSTDTQYF.

This chain links TRBV6-6 with TRBJ2-1, with D unclear. V was pared by 6 bases and J by 8 bases, with 8 bases between. Per germline, CDR1 MNHNY and CDR2 SVGAGI (reference sequence). The CDR3 sequence is 11 residues long. The CDR3 reads CASSLSYEQFF. Written as DNA, the CDR3 is TGTGCCAGCAGCCTTAGTTATGAGCAGTTCTTC.

CDR3 protein: CAWRVGVKMNTEAFF. The CDR3 DNA sequence: TGTGCCTGGAGGGTAGGGGTAAAGATGAACACTGAAGCTTTCTTT. This chain links TRBV30 with TRBJ1-1, with a possible D match to TRBD1 (5 bases). V lost 3 bases and J 0 bases, leaving 14 bases between the germline ends. The CDR3 is made up of 15 amino acids. CDR1 is GTSNPN and CDR2 is SVGIG in the germline V gene (reference sequence).

The rearrangement links TRBV6-5 to TRBJ1-1; 11 nucleotides match TRBD1. The V gene end was trimmed by 4 bases and the J gene end by 3 bases; junction bases not matched to a gene: 7. The germline CDR1 and CDR2 sequences are MNHEY and SVGAGI. The CDR3 spans 16 residues. As DNA, the CDR3 is TGTGCCAGCAGTTTAGATCGGGACAGGGGGGACACTGAAGCTTTCTTT. It codes for CASSLDRDRGDTEAFF.

The gene calls are TRBV4-1 and TRBJ1-2; D is possibly TRBD1 (5 bases). V lost 8 bases, J lost 7 bases, and 23 bases lay in between. Germline V gene data show CDR1 as MGHRA and CDR2 as YSYEKL. The length of the CDR3 is 15 residues. Here the CDR3 reads CASSTLSGLQGGYTF. The CDR3, as DNA: TGCGCCAGCTCAACCTTATCGGGACTCCAGGGTGGCTACACCTTC.

This rearrangement joins TRBV18 to TRBJ1-1; D uncertain. The germline V gene has CDR1 KGHSH and CDR2 LQKENI. Between the trimmed V and J ends, which lost 4 bases and 5 bases, there was a span of 8 bases. There are 12 residues in the CDR3. CDR3: CASSRQRTEAFF. CDR3 in DNA: TGTGCCAGCTCACGGCAGCGGACTGAAGCTTTCTTT.

This clone has only a few counts. The rearrangement links TRBV27 to TRBJ2-1; 10 nucleotides match TRBD2. V shed 8 bases and J 6 bases; nucleotides not matched to a gene: 7. Germline CDR1 MNHEY, CDR2 SMNVEV (reference sequence). The CDR3 runs 14 residues. In nucleotides, the CDR3 is TGTGCCAGCTCACTAGCGGGATATATCAATGAGCAGTTCTTC. This encodes CASSLAGYINEQFF.

The chain is built from TRBV9 and TRBJ1-1; 8 bases align to TRBD1. The V segment lost 4 bases and the J segment 3 bases; nucleotides outside the gene matches: 5. Germline V CDR1 and CDR2: SGDLS, YYNGEE. The CDR3 length is 14 residues. CDR3 amino acids: CASSPDRADTEAFF. As DNA, the CDR3 is TGTGCCAGCAGCCCGGACAGGGCGGACACTGAAGCTTTCTTT.

V usage is TRBV5-5 and J usage is TRBJ1-2; weak D call: TRBD1 (6 bases). The length of the CDR3 is 15 residues. Trimming left V 4 bases short and J 3 bases short, with 16 bases between. CDR1 and CDR2 (germline): SGHKS, YYEKEE (reference sequence). This chain's CDR3 is CASSPGQGQDYGYTF. The CDR3 DNA follows: TGTGCCAGCAGCCCCGGCCAGGGGCAGGACTATGGCTACACCTTC.

V and J are TRBV2 and TRBJ2-5, with TRBD1 matching over 10 bases. The CDR3 covers 15 residues. Germline CDR1 is SNHLY and CDR2 is FYNNEI. Trimming at V came to 9 bases and at J to 4 bases, leaving 11 bases not matched to a gene. CDR3 sequence reads: CASSRQGQGRETQYF. Written as DNA, the CDR3 is TGTGCCAGTTCACGCCAGGGACAGGGGAGAGAGACCCAGTACTTC.